Below are 26 T cell receptor beta chains sequenced from a single sample in a study of blood T cell repertoires in COVID-19. Data came from immunoSEQ multiplex PCR; TCRdb stores just in-frame clones and leaves some out. Seen here are tens of thousands of clones, roughly 88% observed once, and the top ten hold approximately 1.2%. Sample: peripheral blood. The receptors originated from a woman aged 80 or older with acute or convalescent COVID-19.

The V gene is TRBV4-1, the J gene TRBJ2-2, with 9 bases lining up with TRBD1. V was clipped by 4 bases and J by 3 bases; unmatched bases: 3. The CDR3 contains 15 residues. Germline V gene lookup returns CDR1 MGHRA and CDR2 YSYEKL. The chain's CDR3 is CASSRDRVYTGELFF. The DNA of the CDR3 is TGCGCCAGCAGCCGGGACAGGGTCTACACCGGGGAGCTGTTTTTT.

The V call is TRBV19, the J call TRBJ2-3; 8 bases map to TRBD1. Trimming cost V 6 bases and J 3 bases; bases outside gene matches: 8. This CDR3 has 15 residues. Germline V gives CDR1 LNHDA, CDR2 SQIVND (reference sequence). The CDR3 sequence is CASSQGARGTDTQYF. Written as DNA, the CDR3 is TGTGCCAGTAGCCAGGGGGCCAGAGGTACAGATACGCAGTATTTT.

This clone turned up a few times. The J gene is TRBJ2-7, the V gene TRBV2, with 12 bases matching TRBD2. CDR1 is SNHLY, CDR2 FYNNEI, per germline. V dropped 5 bases and J dropped 4; count of bases not matched to a gene: 6. The CDR3 consists of 15 residues. CDR3 DNA: TGTGCCAGCAGTTCTGAAGGGACTAGCGGGTACGAGCAGTACTTC. Its protein is CASSSEGTSGYEQYF.

There are a few counts of this clone. CDR3 sequence reads: CASSLKRGVPVIYGYTF. The DNA of the CDR3 is TGTGCCAGCAGCTTAAAACGCGGGGTTCCAGTCATCTATGGCTACACCTTC. This rearrangement joins TRBV7-9 to TRBJ1-2; D not resolved. CDR1 SEHNR and CDR2 FQNEAQ come from the germline V gene (reference sequence). The CDR3 spans 17 residues. Trimming removed 2 bases at V and 4 bases at J, with 20 bases between.

This chain joins TRBV12-5 and TRBJ1-5; D remains ambiguous. V was pared by 4 bases and J by 0 bases, with 7 bases between. The CDR3 contains 14 residues. CDR1 and CDR2 from the germline V gene are LGHNT and FRNRAP. The CDR3 here is CASGSGVSNQPQHF. The CDR3 bases are TGTGCTAGTGGTTCCGGGGTTAGCAATCAGCCCCAGCATTTT.

The CDR3 DNA reads TGCGCCAGCAGTTCAGGGACAGGGGTTGGCGAGCAGTACTTC. Protein sequence: CASSSGTGVGEQYF. This rearrangement joins TRBV10-2 to TRBJ2-7; TRBD1 matches at 10 bases. The CDR3 extends over 14 amino acids. The germline V gene encodes CDR1 WSHSY and CDR2 SAAADI. V shed 5 bases, J shed 6 bases, and the junction held 7 bases outside the gene matches.

CDR3 sequence: CASSLSGGEGTEAFF. The CDR3 region has the DNA TGCGCCAGCAGCTTATCGGGGGGCGAGGGCACTGAAGCTTTCTTT. The chain recombines TRBV5-1 with TRBJ1-1; perhaps TRBD1 as D (6 bases). The V end was cut by 2 bases, the J end by 4 bases, with 15 bases between. CDR3 size: 15 residues. Germline assignment: CDR1 SGHRS and CDR2 YFSETQ.

This rearrangement joins TRBV6-5 to TRBJ1-3; D may be TRBD1 (5 bases). Deletions cut 6 bases from V and 0 bases from J, with 12 bases between. The CDR3 loop spans 15 amino acids. Germline assignment: CDR1 MNHEY and CDR2 SVGAGI. The CDR3 nucleotides read TGTGCCAGCAGACTTGGACACTACTCTGGAAACACCATATATTTT. It translates to CASRLGHYSGNTIYF.

The chain recombines TRBV19 with TRBJ2-1; 12 bases are shared with TRBD2. V lost 5 bases and J lost 9; bases outside the gene matches: 8. CDR3 length: 15 amino acids. CDR1 LNHDA and CDR2 SQIVND come from the germline V gene (reference sequence). CDR3 loop: CASSGASGGEPEQFF. In nucleotides, the CDR3 is TGTGCCAGTAGTGGGGCTAGCGGGGGGGAGCCTGAGCAGTTCTTC.

The chain employs TRBV6-1 and TRBJ2-1; D perhaps matches TRBD2 (5 bases). Trimming took 6 bases from V and 6 from J, leaving 21 bases between them. CDR1 MNHNS and CDR2 SASEGT come from the germline V gene. The CDR3 is 16 amino acids. The CDR3 nucleotides are TGTGCCAGCAGAGAAAGTGCAACGAGGGCACCCAATGAGCAGTTCTTC. Its protein product is CASRESATRAPNEQFF.

The CDR3 spells CASSWDRVNEKLFF. CDR3 DNA: TGCGCCAGCAGCTGGGACAGGGTTAATGAAAAACTGTTTTTT. V and J are TRBV5-1 and TRBJ1-4; TRBD1 aligns across 9 bases. Germline V gene lookup returns CDR1 SGHRS and CDR2 YFSETQ. With V trimmed by 3 bases and J by 4 bases, 1 base remained unmatched. This CDR3 has 14 residues.

This chain joins TRBV24-1 and TRBJ2-1, with 7 bases fitting TRBD2. The CDR3 sequence is 15 residues long. CDR1 KGHDR and CDR2 SFDVKD come from the germline V gene. Trimming cost V 2 bases and J 4 bases; bases outside gene matches: 4. CDR3 sequence: CATSDSRDYYNEQFF. The CDR3 DNA reads as TGTGCCACCAGTGATTCCCGGGACTATTACAATGAGCAGTTCTTC.

J is TRBJ1-2 and V is TRBV5-1; tentative D call: TRBD1 (6 bases). The CDR3 has 13 residues. Germline CDR1 SGHRS, CDR2 YFSETQ. V lost 0 bases and J lost 5, with 8 bases in between. The CDR3 nucleotides read TGCGCCAGCAGCTTGGGACAGGAATATGGCTACACCTTC. This sequence encodes CASSLGQEYGYTF.

The chain employs TRBV18 and TRBJ1-5; the D gene is possibly TRBD1 (6 bases). The CDR3 covers 17 residues. Per germline, CDR1 KGHSH and CDR2 LQKENI. V shed 0 bases and J shed 0 bases, with 12 bases lying between them. The CDR3 DNA reads TGTGCCAGCTCACCACCGCCGGGGACAAATAGCAATCAGCCCCAGCATTTT. Translating gives CASSPPPGTNSNQPQHF.

V gene TRBV11-3 combines with J gene TRBJ2-1, with D tentatively TRBD1 (5 bases). This CDR3 is built from 14 residues. V lost 2 bases, J lost 5 bases, and 10 bases lay in between. CDR1 is SGHNT and CDR2 is YENEEA in the germline V gene. The CDR3 spells CASSLTGAHNEQFF. The DNA for the CDR3 is TGTGCCAGCAGCTTAACTGGGGCCCACAATGAGCAGTTCTTC. Combining the CDR3 with reference TRBV11-3 and TRBJ2-1 gives the whole variable domain EAGVVQSPRYKIIEKKQPVAFWCNPISGHNTLYWYLQNLGQGPELLIRYENEEAVDDSQLPKDRFSAERLKGVDSTLKIQPAELGDSAVYLCASSLTGAHNEQFFGPGTRLTVL.

The chain's CDR3 is CAWSTTGTAHQPQHF. The CDR3 DNA sequence: TGTGCCTGGAGTACGACCGGGACTGCACATCAGCCCCAGCATTTT. The chain employs TRBV30 and TRBJ1-5; possible D gene TRBD1, 5 bases. V lost 2 bases, J lost 5 bases, and 16 bases lay in between. Germline assignment: CDR1 GTSNPN and CDR2 SVGIG (reference sequence). The CDR3 covers 15 residues.

V and J are TRBV7-6 and TRBJ1-1; no firm D call. Germline V CDR1 and CDR2: SGHVS, FNYEAQ. V lost 0 bases and J 3 bases, leaving 5 bases between the germline ends. CDR3 length equals 13 residues. CDR3 sequence (DNA): TGTGCCAGCAGCTTAGCGGGAGACACTGAAGCTTTCTTT. It codes for CASSLAGDTEAFF.

V and J are TRBV9 and TRBJ1-2, with 11 nucleotides matching TRBD1. The length of the CDR3 is 18 residues. V lost 3 bases, J lost 1 base, and 11 bases stayed unmatched. Germline CDR1 and CDR2: SGDLS and YYNGEE. The DNA of the CDR3 is TGTGCCAGCAGCGCCAACAGGGACAGGGGGACCAATAACTATGGCTACACCTTC. Its translation: CASSANRDRGTNNYGYTF.

The chain joins TRBV6-6 to TRBJ1-5, with D unclear. CDR3 length equals 13 residues. V shed 2 bases and J shed 5 bases, with 7 bases lying between them. The germline gives CDR1 MNHNY, CDR2 SVGAGI (reference sequence). The CDR3 DNA follows: TGTGCCAGCAGTTACGGACTTTATCAGCCCCAGCATTTT. Amino acid sequence: CASSYGLYQPQHF.

V gene TRBV7-2 combines with J gene TRBJ2-7; no reliable D call. Germline CDR1 reads SGHTA; CDR2 reads FQGNSA. This CDR3 region has 14 residues. Trimming pared 0 bases from V and 6 bases from J, leaving 12 bases between. The CDR3 protein is CASSLAAIPREQYF. CDR3 nucleotides: TGTGCCAGCAGCTTAGCAGCCATACCCCGCGAGCAGTACTTC.

The CDR3 DNA follows: TGTGCCAGCAGTCCAACTGAAGCTTTCTTT. Protein sequence: CASSPTEAFF. This chain links TRBV12-3 or TRBV12-4 with TRBJ1-1; unclear D gene. The CDR3 runs 10 residues. V lost 5 bases, J lost 5 bases, and 3 bases lay in between.

The chain combines TRBV2 with TRBJ1-3; the D is unclear. CDR3 length: 12 residues. Trimming cost V 3 bases and J 4 bases, with 4 bases left between them. Germline-derived CDR1 and CDR2 are SNHLY and FYNNEI. This CDR3 is CASSDFGNTIYF. The CDR3 DNA sequence: TGTGCCAGCAGTGACTTCGGAAACACCATATATTTT.

This clone was counted a few times. The chain is built from TRBV30 and TRBJ1-6, with D tentatively TRBD1 (5 bases). The V end lost 2 bases, the J end lost 10 bases, and 15 bases lay between the germline ends. The CDR3 has 14 residues. The V gene's germline CDR1 is GTSNPN and CDR2 SVGIG (reference sequence). In nucleotides, the CDR3 is TGTGCCTGGAGTCGTTGGGGGGGTGGCTCACCCCTCCACTTT. It translates to CAWSRWGGGSPLHF.

The CDR3 bases are TGTGCCAGCACTCTCCAAGGGAGGAGCTGGGAGACCCAGTACTTC. Encoded protein: CASTLQGRSWETQYF. The chain employs TRBV27 and TRBJ2-5, with a possible D match to TRBD2 (6 bases). Per the germline V gene, CDR1 is MNHEY and CDR2 is SMNVEV (reference sequence). CDR3 length equals 15 residues. The V end lost 7 bases, the J end lost 5 bases, and 20 bases lay between the germline ends.

Comment on this clone: One end of the junction varies from germline; a read error may be responsible. Other nucleotide sequences from this sample produce the same CDR3. The rearrangement uses TRBV10-3 and TRBJ1-3; 8 bases map to TRBD1. The CDR3 totals 16 residues. Germline V gene lookup returns CDR1 ENHRY and CDR2 SYGVKD. CDR3 DNA: TGTGCCATCGGAGGACAGGGCACCCTCTCTGGAAACACTATATATTTT. It encodes CAIGGQGTLSGNTIYF.

This rearrangement joins TRBV30 to TRBJ2-7, with D perhaps TRBD1 (6 bases). Trimming stripped 3 bases from V and 2 bases from J, with 14 bases between. The germline V gene encodes CDR1 GTSNPN and CDR2 SVGIG (reference sequence). The CDR3 covers 14 residues. The CDR3 here is CAWSSRGATYEQYF. As DNA, the CDR3 is TGTGCCTGGAGCTCCAGGGGAGCCACCTACGAGCAGTACTTC. Complete variable domain (other parts from reference TRBV30 and TRBJ2-7): SQTIHQWPATLVQPVGSPLSLECTVEGTSNPNLYWYRQAAGRGLQLLFYSVGIGQISSEVPQNLSASRPQDRQFILSSKKLLLSDSGFYLCAWSSRGATYEQYFGPGTRLTVT.